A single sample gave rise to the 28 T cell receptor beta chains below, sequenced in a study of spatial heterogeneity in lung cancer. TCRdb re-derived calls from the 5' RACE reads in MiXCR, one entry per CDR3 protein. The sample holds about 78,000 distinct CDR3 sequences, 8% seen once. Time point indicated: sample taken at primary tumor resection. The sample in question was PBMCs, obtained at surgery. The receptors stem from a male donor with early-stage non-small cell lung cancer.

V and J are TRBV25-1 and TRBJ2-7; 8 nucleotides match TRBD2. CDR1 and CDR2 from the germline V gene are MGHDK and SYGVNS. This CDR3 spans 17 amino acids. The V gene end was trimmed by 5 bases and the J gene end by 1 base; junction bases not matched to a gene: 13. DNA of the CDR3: TGTGCCAGCAGTCTCTTAGACTCCGGGACTAGATCCTACGAGCAGTACTTC. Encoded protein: CASSLLDSGTRSYEQYF.

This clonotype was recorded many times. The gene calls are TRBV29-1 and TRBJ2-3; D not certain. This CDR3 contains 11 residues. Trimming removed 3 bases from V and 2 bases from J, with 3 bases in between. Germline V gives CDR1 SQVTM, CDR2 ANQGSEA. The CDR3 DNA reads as TGCAGCGTTGAGCTCACAGATACGCAGTATTTT. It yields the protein CSVELTDTQYF.

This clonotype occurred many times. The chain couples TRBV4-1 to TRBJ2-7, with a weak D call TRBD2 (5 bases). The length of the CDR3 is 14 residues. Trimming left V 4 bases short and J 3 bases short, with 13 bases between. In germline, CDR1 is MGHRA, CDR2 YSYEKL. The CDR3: CASSPLGAIYEQYF. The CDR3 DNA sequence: TGCGCCAGCAGCCCCCTGGGAGCTATCTACGAGCAGTACTTC.

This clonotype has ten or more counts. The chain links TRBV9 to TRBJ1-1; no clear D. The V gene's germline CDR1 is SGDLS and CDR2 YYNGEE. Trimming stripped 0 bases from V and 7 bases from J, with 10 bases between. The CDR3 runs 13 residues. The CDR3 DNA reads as TGTGCCAGCAGCGTAGGTCGGGTCGGTGAAGCTTTCTTT. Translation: CASSVGRVGEAFF.

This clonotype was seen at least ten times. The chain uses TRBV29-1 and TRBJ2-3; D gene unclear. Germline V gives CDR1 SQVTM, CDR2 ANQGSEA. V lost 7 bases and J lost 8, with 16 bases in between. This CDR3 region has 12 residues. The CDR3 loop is CSALDAKGTQYF. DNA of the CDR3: TGCAGCGCCCTGGACGCGAAGGGTACGCAGTATTTT.

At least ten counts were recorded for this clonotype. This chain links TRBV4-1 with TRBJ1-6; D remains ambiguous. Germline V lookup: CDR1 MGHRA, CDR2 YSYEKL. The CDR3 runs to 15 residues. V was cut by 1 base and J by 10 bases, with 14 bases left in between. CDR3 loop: CASSQGDLEGSPLHF. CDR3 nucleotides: TGCGCCAGCAGCCAAGGAGACCTGGAGGGCTCACCCCTCCACTTT.

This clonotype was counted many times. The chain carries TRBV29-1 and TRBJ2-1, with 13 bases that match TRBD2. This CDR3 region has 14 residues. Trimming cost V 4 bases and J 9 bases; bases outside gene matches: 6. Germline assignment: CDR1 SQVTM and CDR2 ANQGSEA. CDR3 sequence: CSVGLAGGGSEQFF. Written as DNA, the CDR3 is TGCAGCGTTGGACTAGCGGGAGGAGGCAGTGAGCAGTTCTTC.

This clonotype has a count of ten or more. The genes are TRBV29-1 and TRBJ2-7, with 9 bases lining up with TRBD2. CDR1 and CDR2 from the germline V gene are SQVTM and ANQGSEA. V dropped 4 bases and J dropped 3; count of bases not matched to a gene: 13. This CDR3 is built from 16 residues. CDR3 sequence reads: CSVAKATSGRFYEQYF. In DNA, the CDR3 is TGCAGCGTTGCAAAAGCGACTAGCGGTAGATTCTACGAGCAGTACTTC.

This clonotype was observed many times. The CDR3: CASRPTAGTYNEQFF. CDR3 nucleotides: TGTGCCAGCAGGCCTACCGCGGGCACCTACAATGAGCAGTTCTTC. V usage is TRBV27 and J usage is TRBJ2-1, with D tentatively TRBD2 (5 bases). CDR3 length: 15 residues. With 6 bases removed from V and 2 bases from J, the gap between germline ends came to 14 bases. Germline CDR1 MNHEY, CDR2 SMNVEV (reference sequence).

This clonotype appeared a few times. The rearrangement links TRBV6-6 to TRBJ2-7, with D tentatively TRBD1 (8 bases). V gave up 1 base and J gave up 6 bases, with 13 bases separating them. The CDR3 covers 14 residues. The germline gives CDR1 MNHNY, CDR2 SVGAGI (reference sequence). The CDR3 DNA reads TGTGCCAGCAGTTACTTGGACAGGGAGGGCGAGCAGTACTTC. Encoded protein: CASSYLDREGEQYF.

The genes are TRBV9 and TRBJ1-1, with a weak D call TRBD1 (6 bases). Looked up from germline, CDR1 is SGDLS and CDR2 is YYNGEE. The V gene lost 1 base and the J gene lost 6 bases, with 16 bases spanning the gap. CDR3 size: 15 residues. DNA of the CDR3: TGTGCCAGCAGCGTATACCGGGGGCGTCGCGCTGAAGCTTTCTTT. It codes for CASSVYRGRRAEAFF.

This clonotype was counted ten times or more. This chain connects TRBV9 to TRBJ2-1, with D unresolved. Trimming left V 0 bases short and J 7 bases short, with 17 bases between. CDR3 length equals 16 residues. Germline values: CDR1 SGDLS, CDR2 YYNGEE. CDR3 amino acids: CASSVAVSVLMNEQFF. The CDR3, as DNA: TGTGCCAGCAGCGTAGCAGTGAGCGTCTTGATGAATGAGCAGTTCTTC.

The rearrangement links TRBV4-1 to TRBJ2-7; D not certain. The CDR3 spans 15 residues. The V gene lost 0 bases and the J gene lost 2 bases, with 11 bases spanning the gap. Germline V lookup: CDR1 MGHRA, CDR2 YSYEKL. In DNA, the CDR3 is TGCGCCAGCAGCCAAGAAACAGCGCTAACCTACGAGCAGTACTTC. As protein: CASSQETALTYEQYF.

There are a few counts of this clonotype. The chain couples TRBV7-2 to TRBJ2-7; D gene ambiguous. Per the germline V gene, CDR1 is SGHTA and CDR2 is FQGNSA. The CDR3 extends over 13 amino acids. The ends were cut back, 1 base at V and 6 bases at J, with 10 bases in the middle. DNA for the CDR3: TGTGCCAGCAGCTTAGAGATGGGAAGCGAGCAGTACTTC. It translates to CASSLEMGSEQYF.

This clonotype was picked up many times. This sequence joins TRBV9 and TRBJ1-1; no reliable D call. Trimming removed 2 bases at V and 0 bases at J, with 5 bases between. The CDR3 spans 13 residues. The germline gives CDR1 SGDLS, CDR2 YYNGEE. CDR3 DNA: TGTGCCAGCAGCGTGGAGGTGAACACTGAAGCTTTCTTT. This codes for CASSVEVNTEAFF.

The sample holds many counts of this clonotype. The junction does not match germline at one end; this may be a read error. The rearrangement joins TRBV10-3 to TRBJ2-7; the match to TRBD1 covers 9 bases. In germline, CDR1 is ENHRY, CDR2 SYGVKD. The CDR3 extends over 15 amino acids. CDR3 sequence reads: CAISKSGTGYSEQYF. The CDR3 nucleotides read TGTGCCATCAGTAAGTCTGGGACAGGGTATAGCGAGCAGTACTTC.

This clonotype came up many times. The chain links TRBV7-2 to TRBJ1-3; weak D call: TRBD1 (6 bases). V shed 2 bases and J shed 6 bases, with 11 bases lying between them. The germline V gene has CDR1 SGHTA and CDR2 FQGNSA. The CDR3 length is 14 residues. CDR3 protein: CASSLSGGENTIYF. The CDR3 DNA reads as TGTGCCAGCAGCTTAAGCGGGGGCGAAAACACCATATATTTT.

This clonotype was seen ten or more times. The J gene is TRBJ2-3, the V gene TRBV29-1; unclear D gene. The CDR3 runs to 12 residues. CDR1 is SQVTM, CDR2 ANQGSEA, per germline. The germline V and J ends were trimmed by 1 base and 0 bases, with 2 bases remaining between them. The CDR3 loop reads CSVEASTDTQYF. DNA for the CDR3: TGCAGCGTTGAAGCTAGCACAGATACGCAGTATTTT.

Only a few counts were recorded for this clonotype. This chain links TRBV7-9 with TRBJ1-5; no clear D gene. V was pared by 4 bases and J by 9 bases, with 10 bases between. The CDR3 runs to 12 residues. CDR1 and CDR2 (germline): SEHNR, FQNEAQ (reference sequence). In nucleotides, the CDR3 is TGTGCCAGCAGCTCCCAGGACGGGCCCCAGCATTTT. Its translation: CASSSQDGPQHF.

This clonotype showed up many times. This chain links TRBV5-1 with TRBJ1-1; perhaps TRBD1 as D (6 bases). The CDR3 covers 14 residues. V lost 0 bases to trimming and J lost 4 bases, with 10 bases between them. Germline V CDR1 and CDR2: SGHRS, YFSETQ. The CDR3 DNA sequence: TGCGCCAGCAGCTTGGACAGGGCGGCCACTGAAGCTTTCTTT. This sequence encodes CASSLDRAATEAFF.

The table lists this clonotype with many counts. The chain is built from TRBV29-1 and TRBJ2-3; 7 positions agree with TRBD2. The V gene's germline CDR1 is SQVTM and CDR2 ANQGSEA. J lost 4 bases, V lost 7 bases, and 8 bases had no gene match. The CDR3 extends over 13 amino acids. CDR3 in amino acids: CSGGAGLADTQYF. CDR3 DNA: TGCAGCGGCGGAGCGGGATTGGCAGATACGCAGTATTTT.

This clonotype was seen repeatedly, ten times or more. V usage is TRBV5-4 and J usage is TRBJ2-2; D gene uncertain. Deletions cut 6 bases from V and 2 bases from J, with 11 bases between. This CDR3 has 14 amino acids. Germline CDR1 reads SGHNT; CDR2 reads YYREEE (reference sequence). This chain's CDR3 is CASNPDLNTGELFF. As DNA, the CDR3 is TGTGCCAGCAACCCCGATCTTAACACCGGGGAGCTGTTTTTT.

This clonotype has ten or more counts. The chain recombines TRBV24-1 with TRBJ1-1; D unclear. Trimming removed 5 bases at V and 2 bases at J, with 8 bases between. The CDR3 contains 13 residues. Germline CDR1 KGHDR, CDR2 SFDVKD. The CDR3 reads CATSGGPNTEAFF. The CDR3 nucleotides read TGTGCCACCAGTGGAGGCCCTAACACTGAAGCTTTCTTT.

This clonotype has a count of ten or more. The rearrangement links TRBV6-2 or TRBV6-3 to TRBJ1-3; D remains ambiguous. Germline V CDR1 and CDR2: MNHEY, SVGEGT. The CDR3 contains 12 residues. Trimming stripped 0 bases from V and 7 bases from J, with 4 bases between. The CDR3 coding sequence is TGTGCCAGCAGTTACTCGAGGAACACCATATATTTT. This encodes CASSYSRNTIYF.

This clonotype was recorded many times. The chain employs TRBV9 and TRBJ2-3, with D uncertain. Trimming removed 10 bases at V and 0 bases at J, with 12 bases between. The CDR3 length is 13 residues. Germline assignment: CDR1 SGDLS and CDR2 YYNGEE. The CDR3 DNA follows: TGTGCCTCTCGCGGCAGCAGCACAGATACGCAGTATTTT. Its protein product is CASRGSSTDTQYF.

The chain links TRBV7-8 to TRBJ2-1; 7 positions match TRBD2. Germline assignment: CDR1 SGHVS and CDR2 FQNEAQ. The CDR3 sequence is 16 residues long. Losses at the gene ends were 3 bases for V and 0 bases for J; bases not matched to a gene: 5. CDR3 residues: CASSLVAGRSYNEQFF. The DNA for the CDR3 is TGTGCCAGCAGCTTGGTAGCGGGCCGCTCCTACAATGAGCAGTTCTTC.

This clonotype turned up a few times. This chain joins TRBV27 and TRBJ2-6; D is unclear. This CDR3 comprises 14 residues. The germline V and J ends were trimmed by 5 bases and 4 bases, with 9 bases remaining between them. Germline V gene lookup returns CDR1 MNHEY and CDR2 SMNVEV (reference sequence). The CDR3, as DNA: TGTGCCAGCAGTGTCGGCTTGGGGGCCAACGTCCTGACTTTC. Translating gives CASSVGLGANVLTF.

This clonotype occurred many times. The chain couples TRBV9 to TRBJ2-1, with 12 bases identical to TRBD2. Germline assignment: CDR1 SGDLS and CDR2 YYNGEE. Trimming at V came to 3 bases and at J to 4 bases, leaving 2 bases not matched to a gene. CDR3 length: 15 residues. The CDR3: CASSATSGSYNEQFF. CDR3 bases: TGTGCCAGCAGCGCGACTAGCGGGAGTTACAATGAGCAGTTCTTC.